The 3 T cell receptor beta chains below come from one sample, sequenced in a study of blood T cell repertoires in COVID-19. TCRdb's copy holds only in-frame clones and misses some; the assay was immunoSEQ multiplex PCR. The table records some 150,000 clones, approximately 80% of them present only once. Specimen: PBMCs or T cells enriched from blood (not recorded which). The receptors stem from a young woman who had been exposed to COVID-19.

The chain carries TRBV11-3 and TRBJ2-7; 11 bases agree with TRBD2. This CDR3 comprises 16 residues. Germline trimming cut 5 bases from V and 2 bases from J; bases unmatched to any gene: 8. Germline V gene sequence: CDR1 SGHNT, CDR2 YENEEA. The CDR3 coding sequence is TGTGCCAGCAGCCCGCGGATTAGCGGGAGGGCCTACGAGCAGTACTTC. It translates to CASSPRISGRAYEQYF.

The chain is built from TRBV3-1 (or the pseudogene TRBV3-2) and TRBJ2-7; 14 bases match TRBD2. The germline V gene has CDR1 LGHDT and CDR2 YNNKEL (reference sequence). This CDR3 region has 17 residues. The junction had 6 bases not matched to a gene; V was cut back by 0 bases and J by 5 bases. The chain's CDR3 is CASSQDKGLAGVNEQYF. Written as DNA, the CDR3 is TGTGCCAGCAGCCAAGACAAGGGACTAGCGGGAGTAAACGAGCAGTACTTC.

The chain recombines TRBV18 with TRBJ2-1; 14 positions match TRBD2. The CDR3 sequence is 19 residues long. The germline V gene has CDR1 KGHSH and CDR2 LQKENI. V trimming: 4 bases; J trimming: 2 bases; junction bases outside the gene matches: 10. The CDR3 loop is CASSLRLAGGSLAYNEQFF. The CDR3 DNA is TGTGCCAGCTCACTAAGACTAGCGGGAGGGTCACTCGCCTACAATGAGCAGTTCTTC.